One and the same sample provided the 8 T cell receptor beta chains below, sequenced in a study of breast tumors, draining lymph nodes, adjacent tissues. TCRdb processed the multiplex PCR reads anew with MiXCR; each CDR3 protein has one entry. The sample lists approximately 40,000 distinct CDR3 sequences; roughly 36% were seen once. The sample taken for sequencing was breast tumor tissue. These receptors all stem from a female donor with breast cancer. Some clones in this sample may be carry-over from other donors' samples.

This clonotype was observed at least ten times. The J gene is TRBJ1-2, the V gene TRBV20-1; D is perhaps TRBD1 (5 bases). Germline values: CDR1 DFQATT, CDR2 SNEGSKA (reference sequence). Trimming removed 1 base from V and 3 bases from J, with 12 bases in between. The CDR3 consists of 14 residues. The CDR3 protein is CSARALPGYYGYTF. CDR3 sequence (DNA): TGCAGTGCTAGAGCCCTACCAGGGTACTATGGCTACACCTTC.

Note on this clonotype: This sequence may be a read error, since a much larger clone differs from it by one base. The chain links TRBV5-4 to TRBJ2-5; D not resolved. Germline CDR1 and CDR2: SGHNT and YYREEE (reference sequence). Trimming cost V 1 base and J 4 bases, with 14 bases left between them. The CDR3 runs to 15 residues. The CDR3 is CASSLILENPETQYF. The CDR3 bases are TGTGCCAGCAGCTTGATTCTGGAGAACCCAGAGACCCAGTACTTC.

There are a few counts of this clonotype. The V gene is TRBV30, the J gene TRBJ2-3; D remains unclear. Trimming shortened V by 3 bases and J by 2 bases, and 12 bases separated the two germline ends. The CDR3 loop spans 14 amino acids. Germline values: CDR1 GTSNPN, CDR2 SVGIG (reference sequence). Written as DNA, the CDR3 is TGTGCCTGGAGAGGACCGACTCTCACAGATACGCAGTATTTT. The encoded protein is CAWRGPTLTDTQYF.

This clonotype was found many times. The chain joins TRBV20-1 to TRBJ2-7, with 7 nucleotides matching TRBD1. Germline-derived CDR1 and CDR2 are DFQATT and SNEGSKA (reference sequence). The CDR3 length is 14 residues. V lost 5 bases to trimming and J lost 4 bases; unmatched junction nucleotides: 11. CDR3 coding DNA: TGCAGTGCTCCCCGACAGGGAGCCCTTTACGAGCAGTACTTC. The encoded protein is CSAPRQGALYEQYF.

This clonotype was observed at least ten times. This chain links TRBV7-8 with TRBJ1-2; tentative D call: TRBD1 (5 bases). Germline-derived CDR1 and CDR2 are SGHVS and FQNEAQ. V lost 5 bases and J lost 4, with 14 bases in between. The CDR3 length is 14 residues. CDR3 bases: TGTGCCAGCAGCCCATCGCAGGGAACCTATGGCTACACCTTC. This translates into CASSPSQGTYGYTF.

This clonotype occurred many times. The chain is built from TRBV20-1 and TRBJ1-4; the D gene is possibly TRBD1 (5 bases). This CDR3 has 15 residues. Germline V gives CDR1 DFQATT, CDR2 SNEGSKA (reference sequence). V was pared by 3 bases and J by 8 bases, with 19 bases between. DNA of the CDR3: TGCAGTGCTAGTGGCCAGCGGGGGTTGGGGGAAAAACTGTTTTTT. As protein: CSASGQRGLGEKLFF.

This clonotype has a count of ten or more. The chain carries TRBV13 and TRBJ2-1; tentatively, D is TRBD2 (6 bases). The CDR3 is 15 residues long. V lost 4 bases and J 1 base, leaving 11 bases between the germline ends. CDR1 and CDR2 from the germline V gene are PRHDT and FYEKMQ (reference sequence). The CDR3 nucleotides are TGTGCCAGCAGCTACTACGGGGGATCCTACAATGAGCAGTTCTTC. It translates to CASSYYGGSYNEQFF.

V and J are TRBV6-5 and TRBJ2-1; 9 nucleotides align to TRBD2. The V gene's germline CDR1 is MNHEY and CDR2 SVGAGI. CDR3 length: 18 amino acids. V lost 6 bases, J lost 2 bases, and 14 bases stayed unmatched. The CDR3 loop is CASRPTSHSGSPYNEQFF. As DNA, the CDR3 is TGTGCCAGCAGACCAACATCCCATAGCGGGAGCCCCTACAATGAGCAGTTCTTC.